Below are 23 T cell receptor beta chains sequenced from a single sample in a study of cytomegalovirus exposure and HLA in healthy donors. It was with 60 Vbeta and 13 Jbeta primers that the PCR ran. TCRdb's table, derived via immunoSEQ multiplex PCR, lists solely in-frame clones and lacks some. The repertoire includes roughly 140,000 clones, around 72% of them detected once, and over 1.1% sits in the top ten. Sample: PBMCs. The receptors were sampled from a man younger than 35 in good health and CMV-seronegative.

The rearrangement joins TRBV27 to TRBJ2-3; D possibly corresponds to TRBD1 (5 bases). CDR1 is MNHEY, CDR2 SMNVEV, per germline (reference sequence). Trimming removed 5 bases from V and 1 base from J, with 10 bases in between. CDR3 length: 14 residues. CDR3 loop: CASSLDIGTDTQYF. The CDR3 DNA reads TGTGCCAGCAGTCTGGACATAGGCACAGATACGCAGTATTTT.

A remark on this clone: The same CDR3 is also encoded by other DNA sequences in this sample. The chain joins TRBV6-4 to TRBJ2-6; D not certain. CDR3 length equals 15 residues. V shed 0 bases and J shed 1 base, with 4 bases lying between them. Germline CDR1 and CDR2: MRHNA and SNTAGT. CDR3 bases: TGTGCCAGCAGTGACTCGTCATCTGGGGCCAACGTCCTGACTTTC. Its translation is CASSDSSSGANVLTF.

V and J are TRBV30 and TRBJ2-7; no definite D call. There are 12 residues in the CDR3. Trimming took off 0 bases at V and 1 base at J, with 4 bases between the two ends. CDR1 is GTSNPN, CDR2 SVGIG, per germline (reference sequence). CDR3 loop: CAWSVSSYEQYF. In nucleotides, the CDR3 is TGTGCCTGGAGTGTATCTTCCTACGAGCAGTACTTC.

J is TRBJ1-1 and V is TRBV15; tentative D call: TRBD1 (6 bases). Germline V CDR1 and CDR2: LNHNV, YYDKDF (reference sequence). The V end was cut by 3 bases, the J end by 0 bases, with 8 bases between. The CDR3 extends over 14 amino acids. The CDR3 loop is CATSRDSMNTEAFF. The CDR3 DNA follows: TGTGCCACCAGCAGGGACAGCATGAACACTGAAGCTTTCTTT.

The chain uses TRBV11-2 and TRBJ1-1; 7 bases align to TRBD1. The V and J ends lost 5 bases and 3 bases, in that order; junction bases with no gene match: 12. The length of the CDR3 is 16 residues. Germline CDR1 and CDR2: SGHAT and FQNNGV. The CDR3 sequence is CASSAMRGPRYTEAFF. The CDR3 DNA is TGTGCCAGCAGCGCAATGAGGGGGCCCAGATACACTGAAGCTTTCTTT.

The gene calls are TRBV21-1 and TRBJ2-7; the table names TRBD2, a call not compared with the DNA. TRBV21-1 is assigned pseudogene status. The CDR3 covers 9 residues. The CDR3 here is CASSPTEYF. The DNA of the CDR3 is TGTGCCAGCAGCCCCACGGAGTACTTC.

The chain links TRBV28 to TRBJ1-5; perhaps TRBD1 as D (6 bases). Trimming cost V 8 bases and J 7 bases, with 18 bases left between them. Germline V lookup: CDR1 MDHEN, CDR2 SYDVKM. The CDR3 contains 14 residues. Here the CDR3 reads CASRGASSTQPQHF. For the CDR3, the DNA is TGTGCCAGCCGGGGGGCCAGCTCCACCCAGCCCCAGCATTTT.

The gene calls are TRBV5-4 and TRBJ2-5; 11 positions agree with TRBD1. The J segment lost 5 bases and the V segment lost 5 bases, leaving 5 bases of the junction unmatched. This CDR3 spans 14 amino acids. Germline assignment: CDR1 SGHNT and CDR2 YYREEE (reference sequence). The CDR3 is CASSWTGGSETQYF. The CDR3 DNA sequence: TGTGCCAGCAGTTGGACAGGGGGCTCGGAGACCCAGTACTTC.

The J gene is TRBJ2-1, the V gene TRBV27; D is possibly TRBD2 (6 bases). Germline CDR1 is MNHEY and CDR2 is SMNVEV (reference sequence). The CDR3 is 13 residues long. V gave up 5 bases and J gave up 5 bases, with 10 bases separating them. CDR3 in DNA: TGTGCCAGCAGTGGGGACTTTAACAATGAGCAGTTCTTC. Protein sequence: CASSGDFNNEQFF.

In its sample, this clone was seen a few times. The chain combines TRBV10-3 with TRBJ1-5; D is unclear. From germline, CDR1 is ENHRY and CDR2 SYGVKD. There are 13 residues in the CDR3. V was clipped by 8 bases and J by 4 bases, with 12 bases between them. The CDR3 here is CAIGREGNQPQHF. The DNA for the CDR3 is TGTGCCATCGGGAGGGAAGGGAATCAGCCCCAGCATTTT.

The chain joins TRBV5-4 to TRBJ1-2; possibly TRBD1 for D (6 bases). The length of the CDR3 is 14 residues. The V gene lost 0 bases and the J gene lost 8 bases, with 14 bases spanning the gap. Germline V lookup: CDR1 SGHNT, CDR2 YYREEE (reference sequence). CDR3 region: CASSLVSGAGGYTF. CDR3 nucleotides: TGTGCCAGCAGCTTGGTATCAGGGGCAGGAGGCTACACCTTC.

The V and J genes are TRBV15 and TRBJ2-7; TRBD1 matches 7 bases. CDR1 LNHNV and CDR2 YYDKDF come from the germline V gene (reference sequence). Unmatched junction bases numbered 2, after V lost 1 base and J lost 2 bases. This CDR3 spans 14 amino acids. CDR3 loop: CATSRGQGPYEQYF. The CDR3 region has the DNA TGTGCCACCAGCAGAGGACAGGGCCCCTACGAGCAGTACTTC.

V and J are TRBV18 and TRBJ2-5, with D unclear. The CDR3 runs 14 residues. CDR1 is KGHSH, CDR2 LQKENI, per germline. Trimming removed 3 bases from V and 1 base from J, with 9 bases in between. Here the CDR3 reads CASSPQYPQETQYF. The CDR3 coding sequence is TGTGCCAGCTCACCCCAGTACCCCCAAGAGACCCAGTACTTC.

This clone appeared once. The chain is built from TRBV27 and TRBJ2-2, with D possibly being TRBD1 (6 bases). Germline CDR1 reads MNHEY; CDR2 reads SMNVEV (reference sequence). V shed 3 bases and J shed 4 bases, with 9 bases lying between them. This CDR3 is 14 amino acids long. DNA of the CDR3: TGTGCCAGCAGTTTTCAGGACAGCACCGGGGAGCTGTTTTTT. Protein sequence: CASSFQDSTGELFF.

This chain connects TRBV7-9 to TRBJ1-4; a weak D match, TRBD1 (5 bases). The CDR3 loop spans 14 amino acids. Trimming took off 2 bases at V and 8 bases at J, with 12 bases between the two ends. Germline V gene lookup returns CDR1 SEHNR and CDR2 FQNEAQ (reference sequence). This CDR3 reads CASSLRQGGEKLFF. Written as DNA, the CDR3 is TGTGCCAGCAGCTTACGGCAGGGAGGAGAAAAACTGTTTTTT.

V and J are TRBV6-5 and TRBJ2-7; D might be TRBD2 (6 bases). CDR1 and CDR2 from the germline V gene are MNHEY and SVGAGI. The ends were cut back, 6 bases at V and 5 bases at J, with 8 bases in the middle. The CDR3 runs 11 residues. The CDR3 loop is CASREGNEQYF. The CDR3 DNA sequence: TGTGCCAGCAGGGAGGGGAACGAGCAGTACTTC.

This clone was counted only a few times. The chain has TRBV9 and TRBJ2-4, with unresolved D. This CDR3 has 14 amino acids. CDR1 is SGDLS and CDR2 is YYNGEE in the germline V gene. The V gene lost 0 bases and the J gene lost 9 bases, with 13 bases spanning the gap. The CDR3 loop reads CASSVDSGWAIQYF. The CDR3 DNA follows: TGTGCCAGCAGCGTAGACAGTGGGTGGGCCATTCAGTACTTC. The full variable domain, in which reference TRBV9 and TRBJ2-4 provide the parts outside the CDR3, is DSGVTQTPKHLITATGQRVTLRCSPRSGDLSVYWYQQSLDQGLQFLIQYYNGEERAKGNILERFSAQQFPDLHSELNLSSLELGDSALYFCASSVDSGWAIQYFGAGTRLSVL.

The sample holds a few counts of this clone. The chain joins TRBV7-8 to TRBJ2-7, with 7 bases that match TRBD1. V was clipped by 5 bases and J by 3 bases; unmatched bases: 7. The CDR3 is 14 amino acids. The germline V gene has CDR1 SGHVS and CDR2 FQNEAQ. CDR3 residues: CASSRGGGRYEQYF. The CDR3 DNA is TGTGCCAGCAGCCGAGGGGGCGGACGCTACGAGCAGTACTTC.

V and J are TRBV19 and TRBJ1-1, with TRBD1 identical over 11 bases. This CDR3 spans 14 amino acids. CDR1 and CDR2 from the germline V gene are LNHDA and SQIVND (reference sequence). V was clipped by 8 bases and J by 3 bases; unmatched bases: 5. CDR3 sequence: CASGGQGGYTEAFF. The CDR3 bases are TGTGCCAGTGGGGGACAGGGGGGTTACACTGAAGCTTTCTTT.

The gene calls are TRBV7-9 and TRBJ2-7; TRBD2 is a possible D gene (6 bases). The germline V gene encodes CDR1 SEHNR and CDR2 FQNEAQ (reference sequence). The CDR3 is 16 residues long. V lost 5 bases, J lost 6 bases, and 23 bases lay in between. CDR3 sequence: CASSRRLEPPVGEQYF. The CDR3 DNA is TGTGCCAGCAGCCGAAGACTAGAGCCCCCGGTAGGCGAGCAGTACTTC.

The V call is TRBV6-4, the J call TRBJ1-5; D ambiguous. Germline lookup yields CDR1 MRHNA and CDR2 SNTAGT. V was trimmed by 0 bases and J by 11 bases, leaving 14 bases between them. The CDR3 loop spans 14 amino acids. The CDR3 DNA follows: TGTGCCAGCAGTGACTCAGACCCGTGGGAGTCCCAGCATTTT. It translates to CASSDSDPWESQHF.

The chain combines TRBV6-5 with TRBJ2-5; no definite D call. Germline CDR1 is MNHEY and CDR2 is SVGAGI. This CDR3 has 15 residues. V was trimmed by 7 bases and J by 4 bases, leaving 19 bases between them. The CDR3 sequence is CASKKDSGSLETQYF. As DNA, the CDR3 is TGTGCCAGCAAAAAAGATTCAGGAAGCCTAGAGACCCAGTACTTC.

V is TRBV28 and J is TRBJ1-6; 8 nucleotides agree with TRBD1. J was trimmed by 7 bases and V by 5 bases; bases with no gene match: 7. This CDR3 region has 15 residues. Germline values: CDR1 MDHEN, CDR2 SYDVKM. CDR3 coding DNA: TGTGCCAGCAGTACTCGACAGGGGCCCAATTCACCCCTCCACTTT. As protein: CASSTRQGPNSPLHF.